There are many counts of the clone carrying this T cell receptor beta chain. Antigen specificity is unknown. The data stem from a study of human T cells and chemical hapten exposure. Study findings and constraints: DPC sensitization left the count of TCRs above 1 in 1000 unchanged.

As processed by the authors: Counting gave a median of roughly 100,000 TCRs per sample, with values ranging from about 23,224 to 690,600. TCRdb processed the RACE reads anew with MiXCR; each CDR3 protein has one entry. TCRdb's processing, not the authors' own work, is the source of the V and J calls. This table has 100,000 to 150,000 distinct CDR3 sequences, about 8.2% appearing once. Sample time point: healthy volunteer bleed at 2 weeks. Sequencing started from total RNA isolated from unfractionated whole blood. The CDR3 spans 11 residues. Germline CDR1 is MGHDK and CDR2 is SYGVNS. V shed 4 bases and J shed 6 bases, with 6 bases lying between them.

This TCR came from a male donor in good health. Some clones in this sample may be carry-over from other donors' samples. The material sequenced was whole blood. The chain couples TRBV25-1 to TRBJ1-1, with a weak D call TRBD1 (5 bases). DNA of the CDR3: TGTGCCAGCAGTGGAGGGGCTGAAGCTTTCTTT. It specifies CASSGGAEAFF.